These T cell receptor beta chains were read from a single sample in a study of blood T cell repertoires in COVID-19. Only in-frame clones appear in the TCRdb table, and some are missing; sequencing was by immunoSEQ multiplex PCR. The data show 200,000 to 300,000 clones, 80% to 90% seen once. The sample was peripheral blood. The receptors derive from a woman between 45 and 65 years old with acute or convalescent COVID-19. Each CDR3 is given with its conserved first and last residue. The D gene is left open where the match is weak. Some rows mark clone size as missing; the rest say once, few, many or name a class of expanded clone.

size	V	J	D	DNA	CDR3
once	TRBV5-1	TRBJ2-1	TRBD2	TGCGCCAGCAGCTTGGATCTAGCGGGAGCGTTCAATGAGCAGTTCTTC	CASSLDLAGAFNEQFF
few	TRBV7-9	TRBJ1-2	.	TGTGCCAGCAGCTTCGGGGGACCCCCTTACTATGGCTACACCTTC	CASSFGGPPYYGYTF
.	TRBV28	TRBJ2-5	.	TGTGCCAGCAGTCATGGGACTTTGGGGGAGACCCAGTACTTC	CASSHGTLGETQYF
.	TRBV4-1	TRBJ2-1	TRBD2	TGCGCCAGCAGCCACGCACTTATTACCGGGACTAGCGGGAGGTCCAGGGGTGAGCAGTTCTTC	CASSHALITGTSGRSRGEQFF
.	TRBV29-1	TRBJ1-1	TRBD1	TGCAGCGCGCGGACAGGTCACATGAACACTGAAGCTTTCTTT	CSARTGHMNTEAFF
.	TRBV5-1	TRBJ2-1	.	TGCGCCAGCAGCTTTCAGGTTGAGCAGTTCTTC	CASSFQVEQFF
.	TRBV19	TRBJ2-7	TRBD2	TGTGCCAGTAGTATGGGAGGGACCTTCACCTACGAGCAGTACTTC	CASSMGGTFTYEQYF
.	TRBV15	TRBJ1-5	TRBD1	TGTGCCACCAGCAGAGATCAAGGGGGCGCTTGGCAGCCCCAGCATTTT	CATSRDQGGAWQPQHF
.	TRBV6-2/TRBV6-3	TRBJ2-1	TRBD2	TGTGCCAGCAGCCTAAGCGGGAGAAATGAGCAGTTCTTC	CASSLSGRNEQFF
few	TRBV7-9	TRBJ2-2	.	TGTGCCAGCAGCTTACAGGGGAACACCGGGGAGCTGTTTTTT	CASSLQGNTGELFF
.	TRBV5-1	TRBJ1-2	TRBD1	TGCGCCAGCAGTTATGAAACCGGGACAGGGACTTATGGCTACACCTTC	CASSYETGTGTYGYTF
.	TRBV4-2	TRBJ2-7	.	TGTGCCAGCAGCCAAGGGCCCTACGAGCAGTACTTC	CASSQGPYEQYF
.	TRBV19	TRBJ2-2	TRBD2	TGTGCCAGTAGGCTAGCGGGAGGGAGCACCGGGGAGCTGTTTTTT	CASRLAGGSTGELFF
.	TRBV19	TRBJ1-5	.	TGTGCCAGTAGCCTCCTAGGAGAGGGTCAGCCCCAGCATTTT	CASSLLGEGQPQHF
.	TRBV11-2	TRBJ2-7	TRBD1	TGTGCCAGCAGCTTAGGGGCGACAGGGACCTACGAGCAGTACTTC	CASSLGATGTYEQYF
.	TRBV5-6	TRBJ2-3	TRBD2	TGTGCCAGCAGCATGCGGACTAGCGGGAGCACGGTAGATACGCAGTATTTT	CASSMRTSGSTVDTQYF
.	TRBV19	TRBJ1-4	TRBD1	TGTGCCAGTAGTACCGACAGGGGTGATGAAAAACTGTTTTTT	CASSTDRGDEKLFF
.	TRBV10-3	TRBJ1-3	TRBD1	TGTGCCATCAGCGGGACAGGGAGCTCTGGAAACACCATATATTTT	CAISGTGSSGNTIYF
.	TRBV6-6	TRBJ1-2	TRBD1	TGTGCCAGTGCCCCGGGACAGGGACACTATGGCTACACCTTC	CASAPGQGHYGYTF
once	TRBV28	TRBJ2-3	TRBD1	TGTGCCAGCACCCAGGGGGGACAGGGAGATACGCAGTATTTT	CASTQGGQGDTQYF
.	TRBV7-9	TRBJ1-1	.	TGTGCCAGCAGCTTCGGGGGTGGTGACACTGAAGCTTTCTTT	CASSFGGGDTEAFF
.	TRBV27	TRBJ2-7	.	TGTGCCAGCAGGAGAGGTGGGGAGTACGAGCAGTACTTC	CASRRGGEYEQYF
.	TRBV20-1	TRBJ2-7	.	TGCAGTGCTTTAGGGGATCTCGAGCAGTACTTC	CSALGDLEQYF
.	TRBV29-1	TRBJ1-3	.	TGCAGCGTTGTATTAGGGGGCTCTGGAAACACCATATATTTT	CSVVLGGSGNTIYF
.	TRBV24-1	TRBJ1-2	.	TGTGCCACCAGTGACCCCGACAGGAGCTATGGCTACACCTTC	CATSDPDRSYGYTF
.	TRBV4-3	TRBJ2-5	.	TGCGCCAGCAGCCAGGCCGTGACAGTTCACAAAGAGACCCAGTACTTC	CASSQAVTVHKETQYF
.	TRBV3-1/TRBV3-2	TRBJ2-5	.	TGTGCCAGCAGCCAAGATGCGCTAGAAGAGACCCAGTACTTC	CASSQDALEETQYF
.	TRBV11-1	TRBJ2-2	.	TGTGCCAGCAGCTCCCCGACAGGTCGGAGTACCGGGGAGCTGTTTTTT	CASSSPTGRSTGELFF
.	TRBV6-6	TRBJ2-7	TRBD1	TGTGCCAGCAGTCTACAGGGGGCATCCTACGAGCAGTACTTC	CASSLQGASYEQYF
.	TRBV7-9	TRBJ2-7	.	TGTGCCAGCAGCTCCGTGAGGGACGAGCAGTACTTC	CASSSVRDEQYF
.	TRBV28	TRBJ2-5	.	TGTGCCAGCATCGGGGGAGAGACCCAGTACTTC	CASIGGETQYF
.	TRBV9	TRBJ1-1	.	TGTGCCAGCAGCCCACGCAGGGAAGCTGAAGCTTTCTTT	CASSPRREAEAFF
once	TRBV6-1	TRBJ1-2	.	TGTGCCAGCAGTGAAAGGACAAGAAACTATGGCTACACCTTC	CASSERTRNYGYTF
.	TRBV20-1	TRBJ1-5	.	TGCAGTGCCGCCGGGAATCAGCCCCAGCATTTT	CSAAGNQPQHF
.	TRBV7-9	TRBJ1-4	.	TGTGCCAGCAGCTTACAGGGAGGGTATGAAAAACTGTTTTTT	CASSLQGGYEKLFF
.	TRBV30	TRBJ1-1	.	TGTGCCTGGAGTGTTACCCTAAACACTGAAGCTTTCTTT	CAWSVTLNTEAFF
.	TRBV6-4	TRBJ2-7	.	TGTGCCAGCAGCTTTTCCCTAGCCCACGAGCAGTACTTC	CASSFSLAHEQYF
.	TRBV3-1/TRBV3-2	TRBJ2-3	.	TGTGCCAGCAGCCAGGCAGGCCAAGGTACAGATACGCAGTATTTT	CASSQAGQGTDTQYF
.	TRBV5-1	TRBJ2-2	TRBD2	TGCGCCAGCCGGGGACTAGGGACGGCGAACACCGGGGAGCTGTTTTTT	CASRGLGTANTGELFF
.	TRBV10-3	TRBJ1-5	TRBD1	TGTGCCATCAGTGAGACGGGAGCAGGGGGCCTTAATCAGCCCCAGCATTTT	CAISETGAGGLNQPQHF
.	TRBV28	TRBJ2-1	TRBD2	TGTGCCAGCAGTTTATGGACTAGCCGGGGCGATGAGCAGTTCTTC	CASSLWTSRGDEQFF
.	TRBV7-3	TRBJ1-3	.	TGTGCCAGCAGCTTAAAGCGGGAGGACACCATATATTTT	CASSLKREDTIYF
.	TRBV5-8	TRBJ1-4	.	TGTGCCAGCAGCTTGGGAGCGTTTGGGACTAATGAAAAACTGTTTTTT	CASSLGAFGTNEKLFF
.	TRBV19	TRBJ2-3	TRBD1	TGTGCCAGTAGTCAGGACAGGTGGTCGGATACGCAGTATTTT	CASSQDRWSDTQYF
.	TRBV4-2	TRBJ2-1	.	TGTGCCAGCAGCCAAGACCCGGGGTACTCCTACAATGAGCAGTTCTTC	CASSQDPGYSYNEQFF
.	TRBV7-2	TRBJ2-1	.	TGTGCCAGCAGCTTAGACAGGGAAAATGAGCAGTTCTTC	CASSLDRENEQFF
once	TRBV14	TRBJ2-4	.	TGTGCCAGCAGCCGGGCTAGCGCGAGACTAGCCAAAAACATTCAGTACTTC	CASSRASARLAKNIQYF
.	TRBV9	TRBJ2-3	TRBD1	TGTGCCAGCAGCTTCCCCGGGACAGGGGCATTTGCCGGCACAGATACGCAGTATTTT	CASSFPGTGAFAGTDTQYF
.	TRBV7-7	TRBJ2-7	TRBD2	TGTGCTAGCAGCTTAGGGGGGGGCAAGCGGGAGGCCCCCTACGAGCAGTACTTC	CASSLGGGKREAPYEQYF
few	TRBV28	TRBJ1-5	TRBD1	TGTGCCAGCAGACCTGGGACAGGGGGTGGTCAGCCCCAGCATTTT	CASRPGTGGGQPQHF